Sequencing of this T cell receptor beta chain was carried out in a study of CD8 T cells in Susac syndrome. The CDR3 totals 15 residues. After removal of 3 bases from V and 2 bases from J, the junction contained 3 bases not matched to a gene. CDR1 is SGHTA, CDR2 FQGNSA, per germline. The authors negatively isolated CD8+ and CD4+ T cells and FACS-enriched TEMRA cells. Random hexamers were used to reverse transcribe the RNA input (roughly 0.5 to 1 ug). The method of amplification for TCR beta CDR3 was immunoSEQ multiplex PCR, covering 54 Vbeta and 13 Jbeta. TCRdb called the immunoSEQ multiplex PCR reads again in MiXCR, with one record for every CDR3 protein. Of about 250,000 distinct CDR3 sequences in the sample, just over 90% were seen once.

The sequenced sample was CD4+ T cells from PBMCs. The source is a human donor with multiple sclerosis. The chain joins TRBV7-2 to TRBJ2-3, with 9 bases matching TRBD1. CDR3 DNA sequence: TGTGCCAGCAGCTTCCGGGACAGGGTCACAGATACGCAGTATTTT. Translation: CASSFRDRVTDTQYF.